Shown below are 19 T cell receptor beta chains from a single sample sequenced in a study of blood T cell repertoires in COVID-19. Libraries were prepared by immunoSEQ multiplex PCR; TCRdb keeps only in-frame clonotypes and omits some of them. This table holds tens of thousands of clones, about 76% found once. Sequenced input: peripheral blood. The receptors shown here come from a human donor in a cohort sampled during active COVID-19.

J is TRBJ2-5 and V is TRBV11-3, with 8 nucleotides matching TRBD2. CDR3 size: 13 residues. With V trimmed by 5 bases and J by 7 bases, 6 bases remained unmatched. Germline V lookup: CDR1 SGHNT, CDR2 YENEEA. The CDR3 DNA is TGTGCCAGCAGCCCCGGGACTAGTGGGACCCAGTACTTC. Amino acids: CASSPGTSGTQYF.

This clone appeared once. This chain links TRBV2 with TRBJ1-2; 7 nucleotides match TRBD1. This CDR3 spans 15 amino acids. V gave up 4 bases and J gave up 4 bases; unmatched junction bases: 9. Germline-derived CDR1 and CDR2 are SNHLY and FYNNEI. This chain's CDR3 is CASSGPGGGSYGYTF. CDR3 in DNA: TGTGCCAGCAGTGGGCCGGGAGGGGGCAGCTATGGCTACACCTTC.

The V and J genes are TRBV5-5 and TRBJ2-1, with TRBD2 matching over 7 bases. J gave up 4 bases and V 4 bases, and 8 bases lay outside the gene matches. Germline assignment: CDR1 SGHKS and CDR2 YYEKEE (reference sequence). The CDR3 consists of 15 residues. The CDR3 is CASSAAGLQYNEQFF. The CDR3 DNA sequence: TGTGCCAGCAGCGCCGCGGGACTACAGTACAATGAGCAGTTCTTC.

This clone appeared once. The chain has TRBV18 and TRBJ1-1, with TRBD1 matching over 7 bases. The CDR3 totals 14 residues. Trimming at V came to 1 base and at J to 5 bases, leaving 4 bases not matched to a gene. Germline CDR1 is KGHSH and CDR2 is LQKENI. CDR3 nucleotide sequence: TGTGCCAGCTCACCACAGGGGGCCGGGACTGAAGCTTTCTTT. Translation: CASSPQGAGTEAFF. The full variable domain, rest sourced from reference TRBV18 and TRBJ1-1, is NAGVMQNPRHLVRRRGQEARLRCSPMKGHSHVYWYRQLPEEGLKFMVYLQKENIIDESGMPKERFSAEFPKEGPSILRIQQVVRGDSAAYFCASSPQGAGTEAFFGQGTRLTVV.

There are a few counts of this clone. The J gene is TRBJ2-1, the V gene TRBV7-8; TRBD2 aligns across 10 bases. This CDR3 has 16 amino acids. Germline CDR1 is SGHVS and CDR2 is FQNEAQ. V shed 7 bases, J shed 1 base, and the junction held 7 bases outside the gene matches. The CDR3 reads CASNYLAGESYNEQFF. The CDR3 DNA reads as TGTGCCAGCAACTATCTAGCGGGAGAATCCTACAATGAGCAGTTCTTC.

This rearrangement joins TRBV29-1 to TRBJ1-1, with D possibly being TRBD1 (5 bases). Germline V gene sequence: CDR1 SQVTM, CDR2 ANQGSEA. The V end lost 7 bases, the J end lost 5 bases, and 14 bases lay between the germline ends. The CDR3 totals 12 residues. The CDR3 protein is CSGGTRETEAFF. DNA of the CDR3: TGCAGCGGCGGGACTCGGGAGACTGAAGCTTTCTTT.

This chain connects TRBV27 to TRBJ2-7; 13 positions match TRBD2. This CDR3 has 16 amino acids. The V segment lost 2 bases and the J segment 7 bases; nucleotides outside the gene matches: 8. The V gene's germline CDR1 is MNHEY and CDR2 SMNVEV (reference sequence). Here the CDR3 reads CASSLLGLAGAGEQYF. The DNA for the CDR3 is TGTGCCAGCAGTTTACTAGGACTAGCGGGAGCGGGAGAGCAGTACTTC.

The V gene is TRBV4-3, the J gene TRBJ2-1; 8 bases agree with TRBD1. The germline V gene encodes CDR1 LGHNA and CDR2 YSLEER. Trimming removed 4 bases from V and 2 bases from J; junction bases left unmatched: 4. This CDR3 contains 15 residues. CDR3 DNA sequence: TGCGCCAGCAGCCCTCAGGGGGCGGCCTACAATGAGCAGTTCTTC. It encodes CASSPQGAAYNEQFF.

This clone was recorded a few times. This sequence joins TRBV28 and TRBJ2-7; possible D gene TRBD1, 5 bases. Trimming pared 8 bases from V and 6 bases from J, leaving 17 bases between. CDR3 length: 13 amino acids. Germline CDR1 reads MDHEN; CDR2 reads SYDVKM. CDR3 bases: TGTGCCAGCTGCTCCCCAGGGTCTGGCGAGCAGTACTTC. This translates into CASCSPGSGEQYF.

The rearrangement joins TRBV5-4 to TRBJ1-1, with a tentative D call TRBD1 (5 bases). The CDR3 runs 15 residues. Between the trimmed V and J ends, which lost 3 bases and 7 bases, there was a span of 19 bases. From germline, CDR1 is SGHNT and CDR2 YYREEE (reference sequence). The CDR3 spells CASSSDWGETDEAFF. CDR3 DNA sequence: TGTGCCAGCAGCTCCGATTGGGGGGAGACCGATGAAGCTTTCTTT. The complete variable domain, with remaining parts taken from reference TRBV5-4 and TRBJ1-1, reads ETGVTQSPTHLIKTRGQQVTLRCSSQSGHNTVSWYQQALGQGPQFIFQYYREEENGRGNFPPRFSGLQFPNYSSELNVNALELDDSALYLCASSSDWGETDEAFFGQGTRLTVV.

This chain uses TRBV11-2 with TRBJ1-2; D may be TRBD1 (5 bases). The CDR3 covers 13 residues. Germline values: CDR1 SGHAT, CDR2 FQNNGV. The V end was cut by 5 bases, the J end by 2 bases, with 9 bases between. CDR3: CASSPGQNYGYTF. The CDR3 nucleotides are TGTGCCAGCAGCCCAGGACAAAACTATGGCTACACCTTC.

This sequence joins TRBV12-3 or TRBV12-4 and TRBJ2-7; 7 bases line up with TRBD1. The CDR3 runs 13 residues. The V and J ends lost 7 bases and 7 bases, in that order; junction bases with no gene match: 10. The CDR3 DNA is TGTGCCAGCATGGGACAGCCCCTCGGGGAGCAGTACTTC. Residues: CASMGQPLGEQYF.

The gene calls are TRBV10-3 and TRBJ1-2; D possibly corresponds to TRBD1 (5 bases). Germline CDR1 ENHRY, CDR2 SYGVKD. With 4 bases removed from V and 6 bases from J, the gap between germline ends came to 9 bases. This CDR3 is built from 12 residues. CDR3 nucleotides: TGTGCCATCAGTGGTGGGGCGGATGGCTACACCTTC. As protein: CAISGGADGYTF.

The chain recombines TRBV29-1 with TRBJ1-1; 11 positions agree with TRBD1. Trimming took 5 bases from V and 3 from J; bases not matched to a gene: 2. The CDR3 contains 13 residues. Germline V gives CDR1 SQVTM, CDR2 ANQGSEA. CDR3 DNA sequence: TGCAGCGTTCGGACAGGGGGCCACACTGAAGCTTTCTTT. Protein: CSVRTGGHTEAFF. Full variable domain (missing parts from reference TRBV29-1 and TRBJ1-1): SAVISQKPSRDICQRGTSLTIQCQVDSQVTMMFWYRQQPGQSLTLIATANQGSEATYESGFVIDKFPISRPNLTFSTLTVSNMSPEDSSIYLCSVRTGGHTEAFFGQGTRLTVV.

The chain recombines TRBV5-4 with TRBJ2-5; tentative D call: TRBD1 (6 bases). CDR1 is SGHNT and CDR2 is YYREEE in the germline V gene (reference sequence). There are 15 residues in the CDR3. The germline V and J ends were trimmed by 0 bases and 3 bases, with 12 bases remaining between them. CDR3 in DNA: TGTGCCAGCAGCTTGGAAAGCAGGGGCGAAGAGACCCAGTACTTC. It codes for CASSLESRGEETQYF.

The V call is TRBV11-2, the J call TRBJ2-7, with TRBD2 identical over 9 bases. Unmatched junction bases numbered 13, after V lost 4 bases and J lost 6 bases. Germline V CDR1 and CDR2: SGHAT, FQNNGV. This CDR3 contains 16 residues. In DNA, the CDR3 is TGTGCCAGCAGCTCAGACCCGCTAGCGGGGAGGGGCGAGCAGTACTTC. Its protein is CASSSDPLAGRGEQYF.

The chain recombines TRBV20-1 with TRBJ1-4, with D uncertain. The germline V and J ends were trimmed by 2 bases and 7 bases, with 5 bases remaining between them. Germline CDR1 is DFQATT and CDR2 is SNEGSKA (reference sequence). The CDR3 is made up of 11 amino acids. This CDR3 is CSARFSEKLFF. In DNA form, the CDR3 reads TGCAGTGCTAGATTCAGTGAAAAACTGTTTTTT.

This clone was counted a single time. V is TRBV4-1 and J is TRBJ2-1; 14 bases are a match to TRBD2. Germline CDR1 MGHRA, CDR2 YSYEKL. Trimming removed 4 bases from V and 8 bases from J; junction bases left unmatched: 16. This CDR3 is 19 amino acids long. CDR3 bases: TGCGCCAGCAGCCCACTCGGAACCGGGACTAGCGGGAGTCGGGATGAGCAGTTCTTC. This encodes CASSPLGTGTSGSRDEQFF.

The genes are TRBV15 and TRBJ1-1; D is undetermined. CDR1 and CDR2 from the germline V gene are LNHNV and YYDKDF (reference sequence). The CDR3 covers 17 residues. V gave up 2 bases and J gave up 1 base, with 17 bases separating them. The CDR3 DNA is TGTGCCACCAGCAGATCCATCCACAGAAACTCGAACACTGAAGCTTTCTTT. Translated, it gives CATSRSIHRNSNTEAFF.